This T cell receptor (beta chain) was sequenced during a study of T-cell memory formation after mild COVID-19. Study-level results: There was no confirmation that second-wave clones peaking on day 37 were SARS-CoV-2 specific. Shrinking CD4+ clones were chiefly CM and EM; CD8+ ones were chiefly EMRA. Contracting clones from day 15 to 85 had balanced CD4/CD8; later expanders favoured CD4+.

The CDR3 consists of 17 residues. The germline gives CDR1 DFQATT, CDR2 SNEGSKA (reference sequence). Trimming took 0 bases from V and 3 from J, leaving 21 bases between them. In this sample, this clonotype turned up a few times. Its antigen is not known. It was 5'RACE with constant-segment primers that produced the TCR alpha and TCR beta cDNA libraries, which carried sample barcodes and UMIs. TCRdb recomputed calls from the 5' RACE reads with MiXCR, one row per CDR3 protein. The sample shows approximately 250,000 distinct CDR3 sequences, around 15% of them seen only once. This receptor was obtained from a man in his late teens or twenties who had mild COVID-19 (a few samples of this study predate the infection). Cell type and time point are not known. Sample: PBMCs or a T cell subset sorted from them (not recorded which). The chain carries TRBV20-1 and TRBJ2-7; D is perhaps TRBD1 or TRBD2 (5 bases each). The CDR3 sequence: CSARDPRDPQGYYEQYF. The DNA for the CDR3 is TGCAGTGCTAGAGATCCTAGGGACCCTCAGGGTTACTACGAGCAGTACTTC.